The TCR beta chain described here comes from a study of blood T cell repertoires in COVID-19. Study-wide background: Acute-phase and convalescent COVID-19 samples originated in the United States, Italy and Spain. PBMCs, B-cell-depleted T cells, or T cells were the source of the cDNA or gDNA that made up the material.

Original processing notes: Researchers report that nucleated cell counts were estimated from reference gene primer amplification. Generated by immunoSEQ multiplex PCR, the TCRdb table keeps only in-frame clones and is missing some. For V, J and clone size, that table is used; D and trimming come from the DNA. The data hold about 190,000 clones, with around 84% observed a single time. This TCR derives from a human donor in a cohort sampled during active COVID-19. Sequencing was carried out using peripheral blood.

The CDR3 here is CASSLGRDSGNTIYF. CDR3 DNA sequence: TGTGCCAGCAGCTTAGGCCGGGACTCTGGAAACACCATATATTTT. This chain links TRBV7-2 with TRBJ1-3; D gene unclear. CDR1 SGHTA and CDR2 FQGNSA come from the germline V gene. The CDR3 has 15 residues. V lost 1 base and J lost 0, with 7 bases in between.